These 8 T cell receptor beta chains came from one sample sequenced in a study of blood T cells in healthy people across ages. The authors ran a second PCR of roughly 7 to 11 cycles using a sample-barcoded 5' primer and a J-beta primer mix. TCRdb ran MiXCR on the 5' RACE reads and lists one entry per CDR3 protein. The repertoire holds around 1,900,000 distinct CDR3 sequences, with around 40% as singletons. The sample comprised blood. These receptor sequences come from a human donor in good health.

Points on this clonotype: A much larger clone lies a single base off, so this may be a read error. The chain recombines TRBV5-1 with TRBJ2-1; a weak D match, TRBD1 (6 bases). Trimming left V 4 bases short and J 4 bases short, with 18 bases between. This CDR3 is built from 16 residues. Germline CDR1 is SGHRS and CDR2 is YFSETQ. The CDR3 DNA sequence: TGCGCCAGCAGCCGGGATGGGGGCAGTAGGTACAATGAGCAGTTCTTC. Protein: CASSRDGGSRYNEQFF.

The table lists this clonotype with a few counts. This chain uses TRBV27 with TRBJ1-6, with D perhaps matching TRBD1 (5 bases). Germline V gene lookup returns CDR1 MNHEY and CDR2 SMNVEV (reference sequence). The CDR3 covers 12 residues. V was shortened by 8 bases and J by 8 bases, with 10 bases between the two germline ends. The CDR3 DNA sequence: TGTGCCAGCCGGGACGGGGATTCACCCCTCCACTTT. This sequence encodes CASRDGDSPLHF.

This chain links TRBV20-1 with TRBJ1-1; D is perhaps TRBD1 (5 bases). CDR1 and CDR2 from the germline V gene are DFQATT and SNEGSKA (reference sequence). The V end lost 5 bases, the J end lost 2 bases, and 15 bases lay between the germline ends. The CDR3 spans 14 residues. The chain's CDR3 is CSAEPHDSNTEAFF. CDR3 nucleotides: TGCAGTGCTGAACCACACGACAGTAACACTGAAGCTTTCTTT.

This clonotype was seen a single time. This rearrangement joins TRBV28 to TRBJ1-1; the D is unclear. Germline CDR1 and CDR2: MDHEN and SYDVKM. The CDR3 is made up of 14 amino acids. V dropped 4 bases and J dropped 1 base, with 10 bases sitting between them. The CDR3 DNA follows: TGTGCCAGCAGTTCAATCCCGGAGAACACTGAAGCTTTCTTT. As protein: CASSSIPENTEAFF.

This sequence joins TRBV18 and TRBJ2-5, with D maybe TRBD1 (6 bases). V lost 1 base and J 5 bases, leaving 14 bases between the germline ends. This CDR3 has 15 residues. Germline loops: CDR1 KGHSH, CDR2 LQKENI. CDR3 region: CASSPLQGLGETQYF. The CDR3 bases are TGTGCCAGCTCACCACTTCAGGGGCTAGGGGAGACCCAGTACTTC.

The table lists this clonotype with a few counts. The chain recombines TRBV5-1 with TRBJ2-5; D possibly corresponds to TRBD1 (6 bases). CDR1 SGHRS and CDR2 YFSETQ come from the germline V gene. Trimming took off 0 bases at V and 5 bases at J, with 26 bases between the two ends. This CDR3 is 19 amino acids long. Here the CDR3 DNA reads TGCGCCAGCAGCTTGGGCAGGGGCAAGACCGCCCTAGCCGCCGAGACCCAGTACTTC. Translated, it gives CASSLGRGKTALAAETQYF.

This clonotype was counted only a few times. The chain is built from TRBV4-1 and TRBJ1-2, with a possible D match to TRBD1 (5 bases). The CDR3 has 16 residues. Germline CDR1 MGHRA, CDR2 YSYEKL. With 0 bases removed from V and 3 bases from J, the gap between germline ends came to 14 bases. CDR3 DNA sequence: TGCGCCAGCAGCCAAGATTCGGCAGGGCTCGACTATGGCTACACCTTC. Protein product: CASSQDSAGLDYGYTF.

This chain uses TRBV7-2 with TRBJ2-5; no clear D. V was shortened by 10 bases and J by 1 base, with 13 bases between the two germline ends. Germline-derived CDR1 and CDR2 are SGHTA and FQGNSA. The CDR3 contains 13 residues. The CDR3 nucleotides are TGTGCCAACTCAATGTCTTTCCAAGAGACCCAGTACTTC. It yields the protein CANSMSFQETQYF. The variable domain in full, completed from reference TRBV7-2 and TRBJ2-5, reads GAGVSQSPSNKVTEKGKDVELRCDPISGHTALYWYRQSLGQGLEFLIYFQGNSAPDKSGLPSDRFSAERTGGSVSTLTIQRTQQEDSAVYLCANSMSFQETQYFGPGTRLLVL.